What follows are 30 T cell receptor beta chains derived from one specimen sequenced in a study of shared clonotypes between healthy human individuals (TCRdb year 2020). Libraries were constructed by the immunoSEQ multiplex PCR assay. TCRdb obtained this table from immuneACCESS and retained in-frame rearrangements with V and J assigned. These tables miss some clones; where compared with another copy, unresolved V genes account for less than half of the shortfall, and the remainder is unexplained. The sample contains about 490,000 clones, 70% to 80% of them found a single time. The top ten constitute around 12% of the sample. The sequencing input was PBMCs. The source of these receptors is a woman aged 40 to 50 in good health. Some clones in this sample may be carry-over from other donors' samples.

The chain joins TRBV28 to TRBJ2-4, with D possibly TRBD1 on 6 matching bases. Germline CDR1 and CDR2: MDHEN and SYDVKM. V was shortened by 5 bases and J by 0 bases, with 14 bases between the two germline ends. The CDR3 is made up of 16 amino acids. The CDR3 nucleotides read TGTGCCAGCAGTAGCTACAGGGCCCAAGCCAAAAACATTCAGTACTTC. This gives the protein CASSSYRAQAKNIQYF.

The chain is built from TRBV29-1 and TRBJ1-4; 9 bases line up with TRBD1. With V trimmed by 7 bases and J by 13 bases, 13 bases remained unmatched. In germline, CDR1 is SQVTM, CDR2 ANQGSEA. The CDR3 spans 13 residues. The CDR3 nucleotides are TGCAGCGGGATACAGGGGGCGCGGGGAGGACTGTTTTTT. Residues: CSGIQGARGGLFF.

V is TRBV10-2 and J is TRBJ1-6; D is undetermined. V was shortened by 6 bases and J by 6 bases, with 9 bases between the two germline ends. This CDR3 comprises 13 residues. Germline V gene sequence: CDR1 WSHSY, CDR2 SAAADI. DNA of the CDR3: TGCGCCAGCAGGCATGAGTCTAATTCACCCCTCCACTTT. This encodes CASRHESNSPLHF.

This clone was counted once. This chain connects TRBV6-6 to TRBJ2-7, with TRBD2 identical over 7 bases. V shed 5 bases and J 6 bases; nucleotides not matched to a gene: 4. Germline V lookup: CDR1 MNHNY, CDR2 SVGAGI (reference sequence). This CDR3 is 12 amino acids long. For the CDR3, the DNA is TGTGCCAGCAGTAAGCGGGATAGCGAGCAGTACTTC. It is translated as CASSKRDSEQYF.

About this clone itself: Additional DNA sequences in this sample encode the identical CDR3. The CDR3 bases are TGTGCCAGCAGCTTAGCAGGGGCAGGGGATGGCTACACCTTC. It encodes CASSLAGAGDGYTF. The rearrangement uses TRBV7-9 and TRBJ1-2; possibly TRBD1 for D (6 bases). CDR3 length equals 14 residues. Germline loops: CDR1 SEHNR, CDR2 FQNEAQ (reference sequence). Trimming removed 0 bases at V and 6 bases at J, with 11 bases between.

The CDR3 DNA sequence: TGCGCCAGCAGCTTGGTTGCAATGAACACTGAAGCTTTCTTT. Its translation: CASSLVAMNTEAFF. The chain has TRBV5-1 and TRBJ1-1, with unresolved D. This CDR3 has 14 amino acids. V gave up 0 bases and J gave up 0 bases, with 6 bases separating them. The V gene's germline CDR1 is SGHRS and CDR2 YFSETQ.

The genes are TRBV7-2 and TRBJ2-7; 7 bases agree with TRBD1. Germline CDR1 is SGHTA and CDR2 is FQGNSA. This CDR3 has 13 amino acids. J gave up 3 bases and V 4 bases, and 3 bases lay outside the gene matches. The CDR3 nucleotides read TGTGCCAGCAGCTGGGGACAGCGCTACGAGCAGTACTTC. Protein sequence: CASSWGQRYEQYF.

There are a few counts of this clone. The J gene is TRBJ2-5, the V gene TRBV28; D may be TRBD1 (6 bases). Germline V lookup: CDR1 MDHEN, CDR2 SYDVKM. Trimming cost V 5 bases and J 5 bases, with 12 bases left between them. The CDR3 loop spans 13 amino acids. CDR3 bases: TGTGCCAGCAGTACGACAGGTCGGGAGACCCAGTACTTC. Protein: CASSTTGRETQYF.

This clone has a single count. V gene TRBV29-1 combines with J gene TRBJ1-1; a weak D match, TRBD1 (6 bases). CDR1 is SQVTM and CDR2 is ANQGSEA in the germline V gene. This CDR3 region has 11 residues. V shed 4 bases and J shed 7 bases, with 10 bases lying between them. In nucleotides, the CDR3 is TGCAGCGTTGTCAGGGGCTTTGAAGCTTTCTTT. This gives the protein CSVVRGFEAFF.

This clone occurred a few times. CDR3 sequence: CASSLGRGFGEQYF. Here the CDR3 DNA reads TGTGCCAGCAGCTTGGGGCGCGGTTTCGGGGAGCAGTACTTC. The rearrangement joins TRBV5-6 to TRBJ2-5, with D tentatively TRBD2 (5 bases). The CDR3 extends over 14 amino acids. From germline, CDR1 is SGHDT and CDR2 YYEEEE. Trimming removed 0 bases at V and 11 bases at J, with 17 bases between.

The sample holds a few counts of this clone. The chain has TRBV28 and TRBJ2-1; D not certain. This CDR3 comprises 16 residues. V gave up 5 bases and J gave up 0 bases, with 14 bases separating them. From germline, CDR1 is MDHEN and CDR2 SYDVKM. The CDR3 DNA reads as TGTGCCAGCAGTGAGACCCACTACTACTCCTACAATGAGCAGTTCTTC. Amino acids: CASSETHYYSYNEQFF.

V is TRBV10-3 and J is TRBJ2-1; D gene ambiguous. Germline-derived CDR1 and CDR2 are ENHRY and SYGVKD. The CDR3 is 11 residues long. The ends were cut back, 4 bases at V and 8 bases at J, with 6 bases in the middle. In DNA form, the CDR3 reads TGTGCCATCAGTGTGGGCGATGAGCAGTTCTTC. It codes for CAISVGDEQFF.

The V and J genes are TRBV30 and TRBJ1-5; 8 bases agree with TRBD1. This CDR3 has 16 residues. From germline, CDR1 is GTSNPN and CDR2 SVGIG (reference sequence). V lost 5 bases, J lost 6 bases, and 15 bases stayed unmatched. The CDR3 region is CAWARTGQGAGQPQHF. In nucleotides, the CDR3 is TGTGCCTGGGCTCGTACAGGTCAGGGGGCCGGTCAGCCCCAGCATTTT.

The chain links TRBV6-1 to TRBJ2-7; a weak D match, TRBD1 (6 bases). This CDR3 spans 12 amino acids. With 4 bases removed from V and 4 bases from J, the gap between germline ends came to 8 bases. Germline V gene data show CDR1 as MNHNS and CDR2 as SASEGT. The CDR3 loop reads CASSVGGYEQYF. CDR3 bases: TGTGCCAGCAGTGTAGGGGGTTACGAGCAGTACTTC.

J is TRBJ2-1 and V is TRBV19, with 8 bases fitting TRBD2. CDR3 length: 16 residues. Germline trimming cut 0 bases from V and 2 bases from J; bases unmatched to any gene: 3. The germline V gene has CDR1 LNHDA and CDR2 SQIVND (reference sequence). The CDR3, as DNA: TGTGCCAGTAGTATAGACAAGCGGGAGCCCTACAATGAGCAGTTCTTC. Its protein is CASSIDKREPYNEQFF.

The V and J genes are TRBV30 and TRBJ1-2, with 7 bases aligning to TRBD1. The CDR3 is 17 amino acids. Germline assignment: CDR1 GTSNPN and CDR2 SVGIG (reference sequence). Trimming removed 0 bases from V and 0 bases from J; junction bases left unmatched: 10. CDR3 nucleotides: TGTGCCTGGAGTGTTTTCAGAGGGGGCGAAACTAACTATGGCTACACCTTC. It is translated as CAWSVFRGGETNYGYTF.

For the CDR3, the DNA is TGTGCCAGCAGTGGTCCTGGGGCCAACGTCCTGACTTTC. Its translation is CASSGPGANVLTF. This sequence joins TRBV2 and TRBJ2-6, with unresolved D. This CDR3 has 13 amino acids. V was shortened by 4 bases and J by 2 bases, with 3 bases between the two germline ends. From germline, CDR1 is SNHLY and CDR2 FYNNEI.

The chain employs TRBV5-4 and TRBJ2-7, with D tentatively TRBD1 (9 bases). The CDR3 contains 15 residues. In germline, CDR1 is SGHNT, CDR2 YYREEE (reference sequence). Trimming pared 4 bases from V and 5 bases from J, leaving 19 bases between. The CDR3 loop reads CASSRGGQGINEQYF. In DNA form, the CDR3 reads TGTGCCAGCAGCCGGGGGGGACAGGGAATCAACGAGCAGTACTTC.

V gene TRBV7-9 combines with J gene TRBJ1-4, with 7 bases that match TRBD1. CDR1 and CDR2 (germline): SEHNR, FQNEAQ (reference sequence). There are 14 residues in the CDR3. With V trimmed by 6 bases and J by 5 bases, 6 bases remained unmatched. CDR3 in amino acids: CASSRGTANEKLFF. CDR3 nucleotide sequence: TGTGCCAGCAGTCGAGGGACAGCCAATGAAAAACTGTTTTTT. Full variable domain (outside the CDR3, taken from reference TRBV7-9 and TRBJ1-4): DTGVSQNPRHKITKRGQNVTFRCDPISEHNRLYWYRQTLGQGPEFLTYFQNEAQLEKSRLLSDRFSAERPKGSFSTLEIQRTEQGDSAMYLCASSRGTANEKLFFGSGTQLSVL.

The chain joins TRBV19 to TRBJ2-2; either TRBD1 or TRBD2 may supply D (6 bases each). Germline lookup yields CDR1 LNHDA and CDR2 SQIVND (reference sequence). Trimming removed 3 bases at V and 5 bases at J, with 13 bases between. The CDR3 length is 15 residues. The CDR3 nucleotides read TGTGCCAGTAGTATCACCGGGGGCGATACCGGGGAGCTGTTTTTT. Encoded protein: CASSITGGDTGELFF.

The rearrangement uses TRBV2 and TRBJ1-1, with 8 bases fitting TRBD1. The germline V gene has CDR1 SNHLY and CDR2 FYNNEI. Trimming at V came to 6 bases and at J to 2 bases, leaving 5 bases not matched to a gene. The CDR3 is 14 amino acids. CDR3 amino acids: CASSDGQGNTEAFF. The CDR3 nucleotides are TGTGCCAGCAGCGACGGACAGGGCAACACTGAAGCTTTCTTT.

The rearrangement uses TRBV4-1 and TRBJ2-3, with 8 bases identical to TRBD2. The CDR3 length is 17 residues. CDR1 and CDR2 (germline): MGHRA, YSYEKL. J was trimmed by 4 bases and V by 2 bases; bases with no gene match: 11. The CDR3 is CASSQILSGSSADTQYF. The CDR3 region has the DNA TGCGCCAGCAGCCAAATTCTCAGCGGGAGTTCTGCAGATACGCAGTATTTT.

This chain connects TRBV28 to TRBJ2-5; the match to TRBD2 covers 16 bases. This CDR3 comprises 16 residues. After removal of 5 bases from V and 3 bases from J, the junction contained 3 bases not matched to a gene. Germline CDR1 and CDR2: MDHEN and SYDVKM. The CDR3 DNA is TGTGCCAGCAGTCCCGGGACTAGCGGGAGGGAAGAGACCCAGTACTTC. Encoded protein: CASSPGTSGREETQYF.

The genes are TRBV5-1 and TRBJ2-1, with a possible D match to TRBD1 (6 bases). CDR3 size: 17 residues. Trimming stripped 0 bases from V and 4 bases from J, with 17 bases between. CDR1 SGHRS and CDR2 YFSETQ come from the germline V gene. The CDR3 DNA reads as TGCGCCAGCAGCTTGGACAGGGAAGATCGGGGTTACAATGAGCAGTTCTTC. Protein sequence: CASSLDREDRGYNEQFF.

V is TRBV7-8 and J is TRBJ2-4; weak D call: TRBD1 (7 bases). The CDR3 extends over 18 amino acids. Between the trimmed V and J ends, which lost 3 bases and 0 bases, there was a span of 18 bases. Germline-derived CDR1 and CDR2 are SGHVS and FQNEAQ. The CDR3 bases are TGTGCCAGCAGCTTGAGGATGGGCAGGGGGGTAGCCAAAAACATTCAGTACTTC. Translation gives CASSLRMGRGVAKNIQYF.

The J gene is TRBJ1-2, the V gene TRBV16, with 7 bases lining up with TRBD1. V was pared by 1 base and J by 3 bases, with 5 bases of the junction left unmatched. The germline V gene has CDR1 KGHSY and CDR2 FQNENV. This CDR3 contains 15 residues. The CDR3 DNA sequence: TGTGCCAGCAGCCAATGGGGACAGCTAGACTATGGCTACACCTTC. Translating gives CASSQWGQLDYGYTF.

The chain is built from TRBV28 and TRBJ2-7, with 11 bases fitting TRBD2. Looked up from germline, CDR1 is MDHEN and CDR2 is SYDVKM. This CDR3 is 14 amino acids long. Trimming at V came to 6 bases and at J to 1 base, leaving 2 bases not matched to a gene. The CDR3 protein is CASSSSGRSYEQYF. The CDR3 DNA follows: TGTGCCAGCAGCTCTAGCGGGAGGTCCTACGAGCAGTACTTC.

The chain recombines TRBV7-9 with TRBJ2-5; D is perhaps TRBD1 or TRBD2 (5 bases each). CDR3 length equals 16 residues. CDR1 is SEHNR and CDR2 is FQNEAQ in the germline V gene (reference sequence). V dropped 1 base and J dropped 0 bases, with 12 bases sitting between them. The CDR3 DNA reads TGTGCCAGCAGCTTAGGAGGGACGGGATACCAAGAGACCCAGTACTTC. Protein: CASSLGGTGYQETQYF.

In this sample, this clone turned up a few times. The chain couples TRBV27 to TRBJ1-1; 7 nucleotides line up with TRBD1. CDR1 MNHEY and CDR2 SMNVEV come from the germline V gene (reference sequence). The junction had 3 bases not matched to a gene; V was cut back by 5 bases and J by 0 bases. This CDR3 is built from 14 residues. The CDR3 reads CASSGTAMNTEAFF. The CDR3 nucleotides read TGTGCCAGCAGTGGGACAGCCATGAACACTGAAGCTTTCTTT.

The CDR3 nucleotides read TGTGCCAGTAGCCCATCCCGGGACAGGGGGTGGAACACTGAAGCTTTCTTT. This gives the protein CASSPSRDRGWNTEAFF. This chain links TRBV19 with TRBJ1-1, with TRBD1 identical over 11 bases. The V gene end was trimmed by 6 bases and the J gene end by 1 base; junction bases not matched to a gene: 10. The CDR3 contains 17 residues. The germline gives CDR1 LNHDA, CDR2 SQIVND (reference sequence).